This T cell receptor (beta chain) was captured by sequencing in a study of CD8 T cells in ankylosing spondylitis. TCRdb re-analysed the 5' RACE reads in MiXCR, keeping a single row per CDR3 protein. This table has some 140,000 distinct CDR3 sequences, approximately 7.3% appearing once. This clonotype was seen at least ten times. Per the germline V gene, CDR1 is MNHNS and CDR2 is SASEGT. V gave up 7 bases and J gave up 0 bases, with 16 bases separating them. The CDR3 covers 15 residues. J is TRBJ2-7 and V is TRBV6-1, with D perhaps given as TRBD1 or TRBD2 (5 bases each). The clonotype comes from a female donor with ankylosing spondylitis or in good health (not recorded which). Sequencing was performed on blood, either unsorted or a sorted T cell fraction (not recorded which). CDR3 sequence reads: CASTKDGTSSYEQYF. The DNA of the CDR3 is TGTGCCAGCACCAAGGACGGGACGAGCTCCTACGAGCAGTACTTC.